Listed below are T cell receptor beta chains from one sample, sequenced in a study of CD8 T cells in Susac syndrome. A single record per CDR3 protein comes from TCRdb applying MiXCR to the immunoSEQ multiplex PCR reads. This table holds about 200,000 distinct CDR3 sequences, approximately 94% found once. What was sequenced was CD4+ T cells from PBMCs. Source of these receptors: a human donor with multiple sclerosis. Both conserved end residues are part of each CDR3. D genes are given only for firm matches. Clone size appears in some rows only: once, few, many, or a class for an expanded clone.

V gene: TRBV24-1
J gene: TRBJ2-2
D gene: .
clone size: .
CDR3 DNA: TGTGCCACCAGTGATTGGCCCAGGGGCGCCGGGGAGCTGTTTTTT
CDR3 protein: CATSDWPRGAGELFF

V gene: TRBV29-1
J gene: TRBJ1-2
D gene: .
clone size: .
CDR3 DNA: TGCAGCGTTGCTCATCCGGGGGGCGCGGACGGCTACACCTTC
CDR3 protein: CSVAHPGGADGYTF

V gene: TRBV7-2
J gene: TRBJ1-3
D gene: .
clone size: .
CDR3 DNA: TGTGCCAGCAGCTTAGCGAAGTACTCTGGAAACACCATATATTTT
CDR3 protein: CASSLAKYSGNTIYF

V gene: TRBV20-1
J gene: TRBJ2-5
D gene: TRBD1
clone size: .
CDR3 DNA: TGCAGTGCCCGGGACAGTAGCTGGGAGACCCAGTACTTC
CDR3 protein: CSARDSSWETQYF

V gene: TRBV25-1
J gene: TRBJ2-6
D gene: .
clone size: .
CDR3 DNA: TGTGCCAGCAGTTGGTCTGGGGCCAACGTCCTGACTTTC
CDR3 protein: CASSWSGANVLTF

V gene: TRBV12-3/TRBV12-4
J gene: TRBJ2-1
D gene: TRBD1
clone size: .
CDR3 DNA: TGTGCCAGCAGTTTCTGGGACAGGGGGCGATCGACGAACAATGAGCAGTTCTTC
CDR3 protein: CASSFWDRGRSTNNEQFF

V gene: TRBV5-1
J gene: TRBJ2-1
D gene: .
clone size: .
CDR3 DNA: TGCGCCAGCAGCTTGGATGGCCTACCCCCCTACAATGAGCAGTTCTTC
CDR3 protein: CASSLDGLPPYNEQFF

V gene: TRBV9
J gene: TRBJ2-1
D gene: TRBD2
clone size: .
CDR3 DNA: TGTGCCAGCAGCGTTAGCGGGGCTTCTTACAATGAGCAGTTCTTC
CDR3 protein: CASSVSGASYNEQFF

V gene: TRBV28
J gene: TRBJ2-7
D gene: TRBD1
clone size: .
CDR3 DNA: TGTGCCAGCAGGGTGACAGGGCTCAACGAGCAGTACTTC
CDR3 protein: CASRVTGLNEQYF

V gene: TRBV6-1
J gene: TRBJ2-7
D gene: TRBD1
clone size: .
CDR3 DNA: TGTGCCAGCAGTACCTTTCGACAGGGGGAGAACTACGAGCAGTACTTC
CDR3 protein: CASSTFRQGENYEQYF

V gene: TRBV9
J gene: TRBJ2-3
D gene: .
clone size: .
CDR3 DNA: TGTGCCAGCACTCAGCCGGGCCCCACAGATACGCAGTATTTT
CDR3 protein: CASTQPGPTDTQYF

V gene: TRBV20-1
J gene: TRBJ1-2
D gene: TRBD1
clone size: .
CDR3 DNA: TGCAGTGCACCGACAGGGGCCTATGGCTACACCTTC
CDR3 protein: CSAPTGAYGYTF

V gene: TRBV7-2
J gene: TRBJ2-1
D gene: .
clone size: .
CDR3 DNA: TGTGCCAGCAGCTTCAGCGGTATGGGTTTGAATGAGCAGTTCTTC
CDR3 protein: CASSFSGMGLNEQFF

V gene: TRBV14
J gene: TRBJ2-3
D gene: .
clone size: .
CDR3 DNA: TGTGCCAGCAGCCGCGTACCAGATACGCAGTATTTT
CDR3 protein: CASSRVPDTQYF

V gene: TRBV28
J gene: TRBJ2-7
D gene: .
clone size: .
CDR3 DNA: TGTGCCAGCAGTTCAGAGGGGGGGCCGGCTTACGAGCAGTACTTC
CDR3 protein: CASSSEGGPAYEQYF

V gene: TRBV5-1
J gene: TRBJ1-1
D gene: .
clone size: .
CDR3 DNA: TGCGCCAGCAGTCCACAGGTCTTAGCGAACACTGAAGCTTTCTTT
CDR3 protein: CASSPQVLANTEAFF

V gene: TRBV7-6
J gene: TRBJ2-5
D gene: .
clone size: .
CDR3 DNA: TGTGCCAGCAGCCCCGGAATAACCCAGTACTTC
CDR3 protein: CASSPGITQYF

V gene: TRBV5-1
J gene: TRBJ1-1
D gene: .
clone size: .
CDR3 DNA: TGCGCCAGCAGAGGAGGGTGGGCGAACACTGAAGCTTTCTTT
CDR3 protein: CASRGGWANTEAFF

V gene: TRBV9
J gene: TRBJ1-6
D gene: .
clone size: .
CDR3 DNA: TGTGCCAGCAGCGCCACGATCGATGCCGGTAATTCACCCCTCCACTTT
CDR3 protein: CASSATIDAGNSPLHF

V gene: TRBV2
J gene: TRBJ2-3
D gene: .
clone size: .
CDR3 DNA: TGTGCCAGCAGGATGGACCGGCTTTGGACAGATACGCAGTATTTT
CDR3 protein: CASRMDRLWTDTQYF

V gene: TRBV20-1
J gene: TRBJ2-6
D gene: TRBD1
clone size: .
CDR3 DNA: TGCAGTGCCTCCGGGACAGGGGGTTCAGGGGCCAACGTCCTGACTTTC
CDR3 protein: CSASGTGGSGANVLTF

V gene: TRBV3-1
J gene: TRBJ2-7
D gene: .
clone size: .
CDR3 DNA: TGTGCCAGCAGCCCAGCCCTCCCTAACGGGCAGTACTTC
CDR3 protein: CASSPALPNGQYF

V gene: TRBV7-7
J gene: TRBJ2-5
D gene: .
clone size: once
CDR3 DNA: TGTGCTAGCAGCTACGCGATCAGGGAGACCCAGTACTTC
CDR3 protein: CASSYAIRETQYF

V gene: TRBV12-3/TRBV12-4
J gene: TRBJ1-2
D gene: .
clone size: .
CDR3 DNA: TGTGCCAGCAGCCATACTGCAGACTATGGCTACACCTTC
CDR3 protein: CASSHTADYGYTF

V gene: TRBV15
J gene: TRBJ2-3
D gene: .
clone size: once
CDR3 DNA: TGTGCCACCAGCAGTGAGACAGGTCTCCCAGATACGCAGTATTTT
CDR3 protein: CATSSETGLPDTQYF

V gene: TRBV5-1
J gene: TRBJ2-7
D gene: .
clone size: .
CDR3 DNA: TGCGCCAGCAGCTTGTTTGCCGTGACTAACCCCTACGAGCAGTACTTC
CDR3 protein: CASSLFAVTNPYEQYF

V gene: TRBV6-1
J gene: TRBJ2-7
D gene: TRBD1
clone size: once
CDR3 DNA: TGTGCCAGCAAACTGAGGACAGGGGAATTCGAGCAGTACTTC
CDR3 protein: CASKLRTGEFEQYF

V gene: TRBV20-1
J gene: TRBJ1-2
D gene: .
clone size: .
CDR3 DNA: TGCAGTGCTAGTACTAATCAGGGGAGCTATGGCTACACCTTC
CDR3 protein: CSASTNQGSYGYTF

V gene: TRBV20-1
J gene: TRBJ2-6
D gene: .
clone size: .
CDR3 DNA: TGCAGTGCTAGAGTTGGAGGCTCTGGGGCCAACGTCCTGACTTTC
CDR3 protein: CSARVGGSGANVLTF

V gene: TRBV6-1
J gene: TRBJ2-1
D gene: TRBD1
clone size: .
CDR3 DNA: TGTGCCAGCAGCTCCAGGACAGGCCTTAGCTCCTACAATGAGCAGTTCTTC
CDR3 protein: CASSSRTGLSSYNEQFF

V gene: TRBV7-2
J gene: TRBJ2-7
D gene: .
clone size: .
CDR3 DNA: TGTGCCAGCAGCTTAGCCCCCGGGGACGAGCAGTACTTC
CDR3 protein: CASSLAPGDEQYF

V gene: TRBV12-3/TRBV12-4
J gene: TRBJ2-5
D gene: .
clone size: .
CDR3 DNA: TGTGCCAGCTCCCGGGGGGCGGGGGATTACCAAGAGACCCAGTACTTC
CDR3 protein: CASSRGAGDYQETQYF

V gene: TRBV13
J gene: TRBJ2-1
D gene: .
clone size: .
CDR3 DNA: TGTGCCAGCAGGCCAACAACCAATGAGCAGTTCTTC
CDR3 protein: CASRPTTNEQFF

V gene: TRBV20-1
J gene: TRBJ1-5
D gene: .
clone size: .
CDR3 DNA: TGCAGTGCTGCTGACAGAGGGGTAGAACAGCCCCAGCATTTT
CDR3 protein: CSAADRGVEQPQHF

V gene: TRBV28
J gene: TRBJ2-7
D gene: .
clone size: .
CDR3 DNA: TGTGCCAGCAGCCTAGGGACGGCCTGGGCGAGTAGTGGGGTCCACGAGCAGTACTTC
CDR3 protein: CASSLGTAWASSGVHEQYF

V gene: TRBV12-3/TRBV12-4
J gene: TRBJ2-7
D gene: .
clone size: once
CDR3 DNA: TGTGCCAGCAGGGGGAGGTCCTCCTACGAGCAGTACTTC
CDR3 protein: CASRGRSSYEQYF

V gene: TRBV29-1
J gene: TRBJ2-1
D gene: TRBD2
clone size: .
CDR3 DNA: TGCAGTGAAACGACTAGCGGGGGGTCGGAGACCTACAATGAGCAGTTCTTC
CDR3 protein: CSETTSGGSETYNEQFF

V gene: TRBV2
J gene: TRBJ2-5
D gene: TRBD1
clone size: .
CDR3 DNA: TGTGCCAGTGACAGGGAACGGCAAGAGACCCAGTACTTC
CDR3 protein: CASDRERQETQYF

V gene: TRBV7-6
J gene: TRBJ1-2
D gene: .
clone size: .
CDR3 DNA: TGTGCCAGCAGCCCGGGGGGGGGCAGAGGCTACACCTTC
CDR3 protein: CASSPGGGRGYTF

V gene: TRBV6-5
J gene: TRBJ2-3
D gene: .
clone size: .
CDR3 DNA: TGTGCCAGCAGGAACGCAGATACGCAGTATTTT
CDR3 protein: CASRNADTQYF

V gene: TRBV9
J gene: TRBJ1-1
D gene: .
clone size: .
CDR3 DNA: TGTGCCAGCAGCCCTCCACGGGGGAGGAACACTGAAGCTTTCTTT
CDR3 protein: CASSPPRGRNTEAFF

V gene: TRBV30
J gene: TRBJ2-3
D gene: TRBD2
clone size: .
CDR3 DNA: TGTGCCTGGAGTGTAGACCCCAGCGGGGCCAGCACAGATACGCAGTATTTT
CDR3 protein: CAWSVDPSGASTDTQYF

V gene: TRBV20-1
J gene: TRBJ2-7
D gene: .
clone size: .
CDR3 DNA: TGCAGTGCTAGAGCCCAGGGCTACGAGCAGTACTTC
CDR3 protein: CSARAQGYEQYF

V gene: TRBV11-1
J gene: TRBJ2-7
D gene: .
clone size: .
CDR3 DNA: TGTGCCAGCAGTAAGGCGGGATCCAAGACCTACGAGCAGTACTTC
CDR3 protein: CASSKAGSKTYEQYF

V gene: TRBV7-2
J gene: TRBJ1-6
D gene: TRBD1
clone size: .
CDR3 DNA: TGTGCCAGCAGCCCAAGGACAGGGACGAATTCACCCCTCCACTTT
CDR3 protein: CASSPRTGTNSPLHF

V gene: TRBV9
J gene: TRBJ1-1
D gene: .
clone size: .
CDR3 DNA: TGTGCCAGCAGCGTACTGGACATGAACACTGAAGCTTTCTTT
CDR3 protein: CASSVLDMNTEAFF

V gene: TRBV27
J gene: TRBJ2-1
D gene: TRBD1
clone size: few
CDR3 DNA: TGTGCCACCAGCCGGGACAGGGGCTACAATGAGCAGTTCTTC
CDR3 protein: CATSRDRGYNEQFF

V gene: TRBV29-1
J gene: TRBJ2-1
D gene: .
clone size: .
CDR3 DNA: TGCAGCGTGGAGACGGCGGGTCCTAGCTCCTACAATGAGCAGTTCTTC
CDR3 protein: CSVETAGPSSYNEQFF

V gene: TRBV9
J gene: TRBJ1-5
D gene: TRBD1
clone size: .
CDR3 DNA: TGTGCCAGCAGCGTCAGGGGGGAAAGCAATCAGCCCCAGCATTTT
CDR3 protein: CASSVRGESNQPQHF

V gene: TRBV29-1
J gene: TRBJ1-1
D gene: .
clone size: .
CDR3 DNA: TGCAGCGTTCAGGGAAACACTGAAGCTTTCTTT
CDR3 protein: CSVQGNTEAFF

V gene: TRBV15
J gene: TRBJ2-7
D gene: .
clone size: .
CDR3 DNA: TGTGCCACCAGCAGAGATAAGTTTACCTACGAGCAGTACTTC
CDR3 protein: CATSRDKFTYEQYF

V gene: TRBV20-1
J gene: TRBJ1-1
D gene: .
clone size: few
CDR3 DNA: TGCAGTGCCAAACAGGGAACGAACACTGAAGCTTTCTTT
CDR3 protein: CSAKQGTNTEAFF

V gene: TRBV20-1
J gene: TRBJ2-3
D gene: .
clone size: .
CDR3 DNA: TGCAGTGCTAGGTTTCCAGATACGCAGTATTTT
CDR3 protein: CSARFPDTQYF

V gene: TRBV28
J gene: TRBJ2-7
D gene: .
clone size: .
CDR3 DNA: TGTGCCAGCAGTGACACGACGGGTACCTACGAGCAGTACTTC
CDR3 protein: CASSDTTGTYEQYF

V gene: TRBV18
J gene: TRBJ2-7
D gene: .
clone size: .
CDR3 DNA: TGTGCCAGCTCACCCGTAGGGGACCACTACGAGCAGTACTTC
CDR3 protein: CASSPVGDHYEQYF

V gene: TRBV19
J gene: TRBJ1-3
D gene: TRBD1
clone size: .
CDR3 DNA: TGTGCCAGTAGTATCCGACACAGGGGAAGCTCTGGAAACACCATATATTTT
CDR3 protein: CASSIRHRGSSGNTIYF